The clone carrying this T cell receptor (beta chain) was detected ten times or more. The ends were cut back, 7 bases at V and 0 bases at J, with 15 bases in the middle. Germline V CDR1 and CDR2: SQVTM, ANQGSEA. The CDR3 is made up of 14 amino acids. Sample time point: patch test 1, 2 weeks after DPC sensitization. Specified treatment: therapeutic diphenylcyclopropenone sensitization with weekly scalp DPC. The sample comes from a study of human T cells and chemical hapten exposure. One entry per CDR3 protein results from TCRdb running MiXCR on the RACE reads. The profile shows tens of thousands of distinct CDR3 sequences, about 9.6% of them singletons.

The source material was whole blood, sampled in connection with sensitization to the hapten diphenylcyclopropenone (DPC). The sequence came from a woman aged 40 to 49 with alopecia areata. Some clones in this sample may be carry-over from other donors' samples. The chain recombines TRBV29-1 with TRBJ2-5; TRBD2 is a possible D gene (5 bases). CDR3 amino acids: CSAPGQDYQETQYF. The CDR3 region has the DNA TGCAGCGCCCCCGGTCAGGACTACCAAGAGACCCAGTACTTC.